Below are 27 T cell receptor beta chains sequenced from a single sample in a study of T cell changes during pregnancy in multiple sclerosis. Repertoires were generated with immunoSEQ multiplex PCR, while TCRdb's copy carries only in-frame clones and drops some. The sample comprises under 70,000 clones, 85% to 95% of which are singletons, and 2% rests with the top ten. This sample comprised peripheral blood, obtained in the third trimester of pregnancy. These receptor sequences come from a female donor in good health, enrolled as a control in a pregnancy study.

This clone came up a few times. The chain recombines TRBV5-1 with TRBJ2-3; possible D gene TRBD1, 6 bases. Germline assignment: CDR1 SGHRS and CDR2 YFSETQ. V was clipped by 4 bases and J by 3 bases, with 12 bases between them. The CDR3 runs to 14 residues. In DNA form, the CDR3 reads TGCGCCAGCAGCCTCGCCGACAGGACAGATACGCAGTATTTT. Its translation: CASSLADRTDTQYF.

This chain joins TRBV7-9 and TRBJ1-2, with TRBD1 matching over 10 bases. This CDR3 contains 15 residues. Losses at the gene ends were 5 bases for V and 6 bases for J; bases not matched to a gene: 9. Germline V gives CDR1 SEHNR, CDR2 FQNEAQ (reference sequence). This CDR3 is CASSTPGQGIHGYTF. As DNA, the CDR3 is TGTGCCAGCAGCACCCCGGGACAGGGGATACATGGCTACACCTTC.

The chain employs TRBV28 and TRBJ2-2, with D possibly matching TRBD2 (6 bases). CDR1 and CDR2 from the germline V gene are MDHEN and SYDVKM. V was trimmed by 3 bases and J by 4 bases, leaving 12 bases between them. CDR3 length equals 15 residues. The CDR3 sequence is CASSLGGRSTGELFF. In DNA form, the CDR3 reads TGTGCCAGCAGTTTGGGTGGGAGGAGCACCGGGGAGCTGTTTTTT.

This chain links TRBV5-1 with TRBJ2-3, with 9 bases lining up with TRBD1. The CDR3 runs to 15 residues. Trimming took 0 bases from V and 6 from J; bases not matched to a gene: 5. The germline CDR1 and CDR2 sequences are SGHRS and YFSETQ. The CDR3 region has the DNA TGCGCCAGCAGCTTGGTAGGACAGGGGTCGGATACGCAGTATTTT. Protein sequence: CASSLVGQGSDTQYF. Filled out from reference TRBV5-1 and TRBJ2-3, the complete variable domain reads KAGVTQTPRYLIKTRGQQVTLSCSPISGHRSVSWYQQTPGQGLQFLFEYFSETQRNKGNFPGRFSGRQFSNSRSEMNVSTLELGDSALYLCASSLVGQGSDTQYFGPGTRLTVL.

The V gene is TRBV11-2, the J gene TRBJ2-1; TRBD2 aligns across 11 bases. The CDR3 consists of 18 residues. The V gene's germline CDR1 is SGHAT and CDR2 FQNNGV. V shed 2 bases, J shed 0 bases, and the junction held 6 bases outside the gene matches. The CDR3 DNA reads TGTGCCAGCAGCTTAATCCCTAGCGGGAGGTTCTCCTACAATGAGCAGTTCTTC. It is translated as CASSLIPSGRFSYNEQFF. Full variable domain (remainder filled in from reference TRBV11-2 and TRBJ2-1): EAGVAQSPRYKIIEKRQSVAFWCNPISGHATLYWYQQILGQGPKLLIQFQNNGVVDDSQLPKDRFSAERLKGVDSTLKIQPAKLEDSAVYLCASSLIPSGRFSYNEQFFGPGTRLTVL.

The chain couples TRBV30 to TRBJ1-4; 9 bases align to TRBD1. There are 15 residues in the CDR3. With V trimmed by 0 bases and J by 8 bases, 7 bases remained unmatched. Per germline, CDR1 GTSNPN and CDR2 SVGIG (reference sequence). The CDR3 spells CAWSVWGQGVEKLFF. In nucleotides, the CDR3 is TGTGCCTGGAGTGTTTGGGGACAGGGTGTAGAAAAACTGTTTTTT.

The rearrangement uses TRBV29-1 and TRBJ1-4; D might be TRBD1 (5 bases). V was cut by 7 bases and J by 2 bases, with 11 bases left in between. Germline V lookup: CDR1 SQVTM, CDR2 ANQGSEA. The CDR3 has 13 residues. The DNA for the CDR3 is TGCAGCGCCAGGGTCTGGACTAATGAAAAACTGTTTTTT. Its protein product is CSARVWTNEKLFF. The variable domain in full, completed from reference TRBV29-1 and TRBJ1-4, reads SAVISQKPSRDICQRGTSLTIQCQVDSQVTMMFWYRQQPGQSLTLIATANQGSEATYESGFVIDKFPISRPNLTFSTLTVSNMSPEDSSIYLCSARVWTNEKLFFGSGTQLSVL.

This chain links TRBV20-1 with TRBJ2-1; possibly TRBD1 for D (6 bases). V was trimmed by 2 bases and J by 10 bases, leaving 9 bases between them. The germline gives CDR1 DFQATT, CDR2 SNEGSKA (reference sequence). There are 11 residues in the CDR3. CDR3 nucleotides: TGCAGTGCTAGACCCCAGGGGGAGCAGTTCTTC. This encodes CSARPQGEQFF.

The V and J genes are TRBV5-5 and TRBJ2-2; 7 bases are a match to TRBD1. Losses at the gene ends were 4 bases for V and 1 base for J; bases not matched to a gene: 4. Germline-derived CDR1 and CDR2 are SGHKS and YYEKEE (reference sequence). The CDR3 covers 15 residues. The CDR3 bases are TGTGCCAGCAGCCCAAGACAGGGGAACACCGGGGAGCTGTTTTTT. Its translation: CASSPRQGNTGELFF.

This clone has a single count. The chain couples TRBV12-5 to TRBJ2-1, with 8 bases that match TRBD2. The germline CDR1 and CDR2 sequences are LGHNT and FRNRAP. The CDR3 contains 14 residues. V was clipped by 5 bases and J by 12 bases; unmatched bases: 12. CDR3 in DNA: TGTGCTAGTGGTAGTAGCGGGGCCGGGGGTGTGCAGTTCTTC. This sequence encodes CASGSSGAGGVQFF.

The chain links TRBV7-2 to TRBJ2-5; 7 bases align to TRBD1. Trimming cost V 7 bases and J 1 base; bases outside gene matches: 9. This CDR3 spans 15 amino acids. Germline values: CDR1 SGHTA, CDR2 FQGNSA. The CDR3 bases are TGTGCCAGCACCCTCTTACAGGGGACCCAAGAGACCCAGTACTTC. It is translated as CASTLLQGTQETQYF.

The chain's CDR3 is CASSPVAAGSFETQYF. The CDR3 DNA sequence: TGTGCCAGCTCACCGGTGGCCGCCGGGTCCTTTGAGACCCAGTACTTC. The rearrangement links TRBV18 to TRBJ2-5; no clear D. This CDR3 spans 16 amino acids. Germline-derived CDR1 and CDR2 are KGHSH and LQKENI. Between the trimmed V and J ends, which lost 3 bases and 5 bases, there was a span of 19 bases.

V gene TRBV28 combines with J gene TRBJ1-5; TRBD1 agrees at 7 bases. CDR1 is MDHEN and CDR2 is SYDVKM in the germline V gene. Unmatched junction bases numbered 6, after V lost 8 bases and J lost 5 bases. This CDR3 has 13 residues. The CDR3: CASRRTGDQPQHF. The CDR3 bases are TGTGCCAGCCGACGGACAGGTGATCAGCCCCAGCATTTT. Filled out from reference TRBV28 and TRBJ1-5, the complete variable domain reads DVKVTQSSRYLVKRTGEKVFLECVQDMDHENMFWYRQDPGLGLRLIYFSYDVKMKEKGDIPEGYSVSREKKERFSLILESASTNQTSMYLCASRRTGDQPQHFGDGTRLSIL.

The chain couples TRBV25-1 to TRBJ2-3; TRBD2 is a possible D gene (6 bases). The V gene's germline CDR1 is MGHDK and CDR2 SYGVNS. The CDR3 spans 16 residues. V lost 2 bases and J 4 bases, leaving 16 bases between the germline ends. The CDR3: CASSENVGGRPDTQYF. The CDR3 coding sequence is TGTGCCAGCAGTGAAAACGTCGGAGGGCGCCCAGATACGCAGTATTTT.

The chain couples TRBV5-4 to TRBJ2-3; D is possibly TRBD2 (6 bases). With 0 bases removed from V and 10 bases from J, the gap between germline ends came to 9 bases. The CDR3 covers 12 residues. Germline V lookup: CDR1 SGHNT, CDR2 YYREEE (reference sequence). Here the CDR3 reads CASSLGLDAQYF. The CDR3, as DNA: TGTGCCAGCAGCTTGGGACTAGACGCGCAGTATTTT.

The rearrangement links TRBV27 to TRBJ2-4; 7 positions agree with TRBD2. Germline loops: CDR1 MNHEY, CDR2 SMNVEV (reference sequence). V lost 5 bases and J lost 6; bases outside the gene matches: 10. The CDR3 runs to 15 residues. The CDR3 reads CASSPSPTSLNIQYF. The DNA for the CDR3 is TGTGCCAGCAGTCCCTCCCCGACTAGCTTAAACATTCAGTACTTC.

Written as DNA, the CDR3 is TGTGCCAGCAGCCAAGATGACAGGGCTGGCTACACCTTC. This translates into CASSQDDRAGYTF. The gene calls are TRBV4-2 and TRBJ1-2; 7 nucleotides match TRBD1. This CDR3 region has 13 residues. Germline trimming cut 0 bases from V and 7 bases from J; bases unmatched to any gene: 2. Germline values: CDR1 LGHNA, CDR2 YNFKEQ.

The V gene is TRBV7-9, the J gene TRBJ2-7; 10 positions agree with TRBD2. Germline trimming cut 1 base from V and 5 bases from J; bases unmatched to any gene: 2. The CDR3 loop spans 14 amino acids. CDR1 SEHNR and CDR2 FQNEAQ come from the germline V gene (reference sequence). In DNA, the CDR3 is TGTGCCAGCAGCTTAGGGCTAGCGGGAGACGAGCAGTACTTC. Its protein product is CASSLGLAGDEQYF.

The genes are TRBV15 and TRBJ2-1; the match to TRBD2 covers 13 bases. Germline V CDR1 and CDR2: LNHNV, YYDKDF (reference sequence). Trimming took 6 bases from V and 8 from J; bases not matched to a gene: 7. The CDR3 loop spans 15 amino acids. The CDR3 loop is CATSHGLAGAYEQFF. The DNA for the CDR3 is TGTGCCACCAGTCATGGACTAGCGGGGGCTTATGAGCAGTTCTTC.

This rearrangement joins TRBV30 to TRBJ2-2, with 9 bases matching TRBD1. Germline-derived CDR1 and CDR2 are GTSNPN and SVGIG (reference sequence). This CDR3 region has 14 residues. The junction had 9 bases not matched to a gene; V was cut back by 8 bases and J by 5 bases. CDR3 DNA sequence: TGTGCCCGGGGGACAGGGTCCATGACCGGGGAGCTGTTTTTT. It yields the protein CARGTGSMTGELFF.

The CDR3 DNA is TGTGCCAGCAGCAAGTCACAGGGTAATGAGCAGTTCTTC. Residues: CASSKSQGNEQFF. V is TRBV9 and J is TRBJ2-1; possibly TRBD1 for D (6 bases). CDR1 and CDR2 from the germline V gene are SGDLS and YYNGEE. The ends were cut back, 4 bases at V and 7 bases at J, with 12 bases in the middle. The CDR3 runs 13 residues.

V usage is TRBV6-1 and J usage is TRBJ1-2, with D tentatively TRBD1 (6 bases). Trimming removed 1 base from V and 4 bases from J, with 19 bases in between. Germline V gene data show CDR1 as MNHNS and CDR2 as SASEGT. The CDR3 has 17 amino acids. CDR3: CASSEVGSGENSYGYTF. The CDR3 region has the DNA TGTGCCAGCAGTGAAGTTGGGTCAGGGGAAAATAGCTATGGCTACACCTTC.

This chain joins TRBV27 and TRBJ2-5, with 11 bases aligning to TRBD2. The CDR3 extends over 15 amino acids. The germline V gene has CDR1 MNHEY and CDR2 SMNVEV (reference sequence). V lost 5 bases, J lost 4 bases, and 6 bases stayed unmatched. Here the CDR3 reads CASSLSGGAGETQYF. Written as DNA, the CDR3 is TGTGCCAGCAGTCTTAGCGGGGGGGCCGGAGAGACCCAGTACTTC.

The rearrangement uses TRBV7-9 and TRBJ1-6; no firm D call. Germline V gene data show CDR1 as SEHNR and CDR2 as FQNEAQ (reference sequence). V lost 10 bases and J lost 0, with 10 bases in between. There are 14 residues in the CDR3. This CDR3 is CATADYSYNSPLHF. For the CDR3, the DNA is TGTGCCACGGCGGACTACTCCTATAATTCACCCCTCCACTTT.

The rearrangement joins TRBV10-3 to TRBJ2-1; 8 nucleotides agree with TRBD2. The CDR3 has 12 amino acids. Germline CDR1 and CDR2: ENHRY and SYGVKD. V lost 8 bases and J lost 4; bases outside the gene matches: 1. The CDR3 coding sequence is TGTGCCATCGGACTAGCTTACAATGAGCAGTTCTTC. This encodes CAIGLAYNEQFF.

The chain is built from TRBV6-1 and TRBJ2-5; the match to TRBD1 covers 8 bases. This CDR3 contains 15 residues. The V gene end was trimmed by 2 bases and the J gene end by 5 bases; junction bases not matched to a gene: 7. Germline V gives CDR1 MNHNS, CDR2 SASEGT. In DNA, the CDR3 is TGTGCCAGCAGTGAAAACGCAGGGGGCGGCGAGACCCAGTACTTC. Amino acid sequence: CASSENAGGGETQYF.

This sequence joins TRBV7-6 and TRBJ2-1; TRBD2 matches 7 bases. Trimming cost V 5 bases and J 9 bases; bases outside gene matches: 16. The CDR3 totals 16 residues. Looked up from germline, CDR1 is SGHVS and CDR2 is FNYEAQ. The CDR3 nucleotides are TGTGCCAGCAGCCCCCGGACCCGGGACTACTACGTTGAGCAGTTCTTC. Encoded protein: CASSPRTRDYYVEQFF.